This T cell receptor beta chain was sequenced for a study of blood T cell repertoires in COVID-19. Overall study context: Acute and convalescent COVID-19 specimens originated in the United States, Italy and Spain. Sample material is recorded as cDNA or gDNA derived from T cells, B-cell-depleted T cells, or PBMCs.

Those enrolled in Seattle joined during active infection and were followed longitudinally afterward. TCRdb's copy holds only in-frame clones and misses some; the assay was immunoSEQ multiplex PCR. This table has about 140,000 clones, roughly 90% appearing once. Germline V CDR1 and CDR2: SGHAT, FQNNGV. This CDR3 has 16 amino acids. Trimming at V came to 3 bases and at J to 7 bases, leaving 11 bases not matched to a gene. This clone was observed a few times. The sample was peripheral blood. The clonotype comes from a human donor with COVID-19, enrolled during active disease. The donor label of this sample is uncertain. The V call is TRBV11-2, the J call TRBJ2-7; TRBD1 agrees at 11 bases. CDR3 loop: CASSLTGQGVVNEQYF. CDR3 DNA: TGTGCCAGCAGCTTGACGGGACAGGGGGTCGTGAATGAGCAGTACTTC. Based on the CDR3 plus reference TRBV11-2 and TRBJ2-7, the full variable domain is EAGVAQSPRYKIIEKRQSVAFWCNPISGHATLYWYQQILGQGPKLLIQFQNNGVVDDSQLPKDRFSAERLKGVDSTLKIQPAKLEDSAVYLCASSLTGQGVVNEQYFGPGTRLTVT.